Detailed here is one T cell receptor beta chain. What it recognizes is unknown. The data originate from a study of type 1 regulatory T cells. Study-level information: This in vitro CD4 product, T-allo10, is enriched for Tr1 cells and alloantigen-specific.

Study-wide points: Type 1 regulatory T cells had a more restricted TCR repertoire than non-type 1 regulatory T cells.

In TCRdb, the reads were re-called with MiXCR into one record per CDR3 protein. The sample yields roughly 65,000 distinct CDR3 sequences, roughly half seen once. The CDR3 sequence is 13 residues long. The V gene lost 5 bases and the J gene lost 2 bases, with 9 bases spanning the gap. Germline V gene sequence: CDR1 SGHTA, CDR2 FQGNSA. This chain links TRBV7-2 with TRBJ1-2; no clear D gene. The sequenced sample was cultured non-Tr1 T cells, either the whole culture or a sorted T cell fraction (not recorded which). The clonotype was recovered from a human donor in good health. DNA of the CDR3: TGTGCCAGCAGCAAACAGCTAAACTATGGCTACACCTTC. Translating gives CASSKQLNYGYTF.